This TCR beta chain was identified in a study of CD8+ T cells in alopecia areata. The researchers isolated CD4+ and CD8+ T cells from PBMCs by sorting. Extracted from the samples, RNA was reverse transcribed into cDNA to serve as the sequencing template. The assay was immunoSEQ multiplex PCR, and TCRdb's table has in-frame clones only and misses some. This table holds about 130,000 clones, 58% found once. Study findings and constraints: For lesional scalp, especially alopecia totalis/universalis, clonality was higher than in normal scalp.

Germline-derived CDR1 and CDR2 are SGHNT and YYREEE (reference sequence). CDR3 size: 15 residues. V lost 0 bases to trimming and J lost 3 bases, with 9 bases between them. This clone has just a few counts. Its matching antigen is unknown. The TCR sequence derives from a human donor with alopecia areata. This rearrangement joins TRBV5-4 to TRBJ1-4; D remains ambiguous. The specimen comprised CD4+ T cells sorted from blood, sampled at week 0. The CDR3 loop is CASSLEGRANEKLFF. CDR3 in DNA: TGTGCCAGCAGCTTGGAGGGTAGGGCTAATGAAAAACTGTTTTTT.